This T cell receptor (beta chain) was recovered during a study of T cells in Graves' hyperthyroidism and ophthalmopathy. Hyperthyroidism had been newly diagnosed in patients aged 18 to 65, and its duration was under 2 months. Study-level findings and limits: In the blood, most expanded thyroid clonotypes above 0.001 appeared as well. Median prediction lead before ophthalmopathy onset was about 6.3 months with the model.

TCR beta CDR3 sequences were amplified from RNA transcripts. Primed by the HTBI set, a first-round RT-PCR was run on the TCR CDR3. A single record per CDR3 protein comes from TCRdb applying MiXCR to the multiplex PCR reads. The sample lists about 400,000 distinct CDR3 sequences, more than 13% occurring once. As for this clonotype: Antigen: not known.

The CDR3 is 15 amino acids. Germline V gene data show CDR1 as MNHNS and CDR2 as SASEGT. With 1 base clipped from V and 5 bases from J, the junction kept 7 bases outside the gene matches. The genes are TRBV6-1 and TRBJ2-7; 8 positions match TRBD2. The clonotype originates from a woman aged 25-40 years with Graves' hyperthyroidism. Sequences were obtained from blood. In DNA, the CDR3 is TGTGCCAGCAGTGAAGTCTCAAGCGGGAGTCACGAGCAGTACTTC. It encodes CASSEVSSGSHEQYF.